The rows below give T cell receptor beta chains drawn from one sample of a study of blood T cell repertoires in COVID-19. TCRdb's table, derived via immunoSEQ multiplex PCR, lists solely in-frame clones and lacks some. The repertoire consists of some 180,000 clones, with around four fifths occurring once and the leading ten covering roughly 8.4%. What was sequenced was peripheral blood. Every receptor here comes from a woman aged 80 or over with COVID-19, enrolled during active disease. The CDR3 runs from the conserved cysteine through the conserved F or W.

TRBV6-5 CASSRQGSSGNTIYF
TRBV6-2/TRBV6-3 CASSSYSSSSYEQYF
TRBV15 CATSREMQGNEKLFF
TRBV9 CASSRDRGLLNTEAFF
TRBV5-6 CAAPTPGYYEQYF
TRBV5-1 CASSLGASPTEAFF
TRBV7-9 CASSEMGGNGYTF
TRBV3-1/TRBV3-2 CASSQITGRGGYTF
TRBV10-1 CASSRTSGPPTNEQFF
TRBV18 CASSPPGQGTGSPLHF
TRBV5-1 CASSRGAVTDTQYF
TRBV18 CASTTGGANQPQHF
TRBV7-9 CASSLGGGTSDQETQYF
TRBV7-3 CASSLDSGSLNEQFF
TRBV5-8 CASSLRGSRTDTQYF
TRBV7-3 CASSSTGGRTDTQYF
TRBV5-1 CASSSRPSGGTDTQYF
TRBV7-9 CASSRARGPQTEAFF
TRBV5-1 CASSLVGGGPYEQYF
TRBV10-2 CASSEKAGQLNYGYTF
TRBV20-1 CSVGGKAFF
TRBV6-6 CASSHPGLPRGGELFF